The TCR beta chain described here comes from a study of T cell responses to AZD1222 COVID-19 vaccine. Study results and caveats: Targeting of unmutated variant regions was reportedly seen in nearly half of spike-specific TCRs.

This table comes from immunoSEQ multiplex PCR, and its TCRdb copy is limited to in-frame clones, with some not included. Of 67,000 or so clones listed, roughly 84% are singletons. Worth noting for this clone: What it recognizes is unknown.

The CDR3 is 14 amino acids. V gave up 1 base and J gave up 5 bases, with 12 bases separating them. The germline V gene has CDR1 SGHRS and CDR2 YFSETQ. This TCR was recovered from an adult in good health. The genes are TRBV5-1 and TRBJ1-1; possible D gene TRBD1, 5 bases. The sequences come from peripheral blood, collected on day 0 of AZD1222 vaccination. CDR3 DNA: TGCGCCAGCAGCTTGCTCCAGGGATGGACTGAAGCTTTCTTT. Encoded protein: CASSLLQGWTEAFF.